This TCR beta chain was observed in a study of blood T cell repertoires in COVID-19. Original handling: Reference gene primer amplification yielded estimated nucleated cell counts. The data were produced by immunoSEQ multiplex PCR, yet TCRdb's version contains in-frame clones alone and is incomplete. V and J calls and clone size are given by that table; D and trimming were obtained from the DNA. This table holds some 190,000 clones, around 85% found once. Per the germline V gene, CDR1 is MGHDK and CDR2 is SYGVNS. The CDR3 has 17 amino acids. V shed 3 bases and J shed 4 bases, with 19 bases lying between them.

The V and J genes are TRBV25-1 and TRBJ2-1, with D possibly matching TRBD2 (6 bases). The sequencing input was peripheral blood. This receptor was identified in a woman in her fifties or sixties with acute or convalescent COVID-19. The CDR3 region has the DNA TGTGCCAGCAGTGAGTGGGGGGTTGGGGTGGGGTACAATGAGCAGTTCTTC. This gives the protein CASSEWGVGVGYNEQFF.